This T cell receptor (beta chain) was sequenced in a study of T cell responses to AZD1222 COVID-19 vaccine (dated by TCRdb to 2020 to 2023). For the study in its entirety: AZD1222 recipients with second doses at about 4 weeks or about 12 weeks were pooled, because spike-specific TCR depth and breadth did not differ between schedules. Enrollment into the trials was organized by age into subgroups of 18-55, 56-69 and 70-plus years, and those subgroups contained roughly 150, 30 and 60 TCR-sequenced participants, respectively. TCR sequencing covered fewer than 250 trial participants: 200 to 220 given two doses of AZD1222 and about 26 given two doses of MenACWY control vaccine. Broad study findings and their caveats: Participants were mostly white British and included more females than males, and it was suggested by the authors that clonal diversity may have been underestimated. Only five or six AZD1222 recipients were SARS-CoV-2 seropositive at baseline, limiting conclusions about previously exposed vaccinees. Nearly half of unique spike-specific TCRs reportedly recognized epitopes outside regions mutated in the B.1.351 and B.1.1.7 variants. In the small 56-69-year group, the increase in depth fell short of significance, most likely because of low power. The whole spike protein was spanned by vaccine-associated CD4 TCRs, and dominant responses were seen in regions 160-218 and 743-854. Because no day 14 peak-response samples were available, the repertoires could be characterized only after the peak T cell response. After two AZD1222 doses, both the breadth and the depth of spike-specific TCRs were significantly higher than at day 0 and than in MenACWY recipients.

This specimen's time point label, interpreted: baseline before first vaccination. Vaccinee samples came from UK trials COV001 and COV002, including a single-blind randomized controlled phase 2/3 trial of AZD1222 (ChAdOx1 nCoV-19) in healthy adults. Trial participant PBMC samples were collected at day 0 and day 28 after the second dose for TCRbeta chain sequencing. As concerns this clone: The antigen it binds to is not known. The input lacks base qualities; no much larger clone sits a single base away.

The CDR3 regions of human TCRbeta chains were analyzed by immunosequencing. The source study handled its data this way. Repertoire TCRs were checked for matches against a reference library of SARS-CoV-2-specific TCRs that had been generated using the MIRA antigen-specificity platform. Breadth meant the fraction of unique TCRs that were SARS-CoV-2-associated, whereas depth meant the fraction of total T cells that were SARS-CoV-2-associated. Using the MIRA data, every spike-specific TCR was mapped to the spike region that the TCR reacted to and assigned to either a CD4 or a CD8 class. Log10-transformed breadth and depth values were compared by one-way ANOVA with Sidak's multiple comparisons tests. The table was pulled from immuneACCESS by TCRdb, which kept in-frame rearrangements only. Such tables lose some clones; where checked, under half of the loss comes from unresolved V genes, and the rest has no known cause. V, J and clone size are those of that table, while D and trimming were read from the DNA. The sample table contains 85,000 to 130,000 clones; only one count was recorded for over 75% of them. Around 9% of the sample lies in the top ten.

The CDR3 spans 13 residues, from the cysteine through the phenylalanine. The read is trimmed to its CDR3 DNA, 39 bases read in frame from base 1. The germline V gene yields KGHDR for CDR1 and SFDVKD for CDR2. Trimming removed 7 bases from V and 0 bases from J, leaving 9 bases between the germline ends. This TCR was recovered from an adult in good health. Sequencing used peripheral blood, obtained on day 0 of AZD1222 vaccination. The rearrangement joined TRBV24-1 to TRBJ2-7, and the D gene may be TRBD2, 5 bases matching. This receptor carries the CDR3 CATSTAASYEQYF. The DNA sequence follows: TGTGCCACCAGCACAGCGGCCTCCTACGAGCAGTACTTC.